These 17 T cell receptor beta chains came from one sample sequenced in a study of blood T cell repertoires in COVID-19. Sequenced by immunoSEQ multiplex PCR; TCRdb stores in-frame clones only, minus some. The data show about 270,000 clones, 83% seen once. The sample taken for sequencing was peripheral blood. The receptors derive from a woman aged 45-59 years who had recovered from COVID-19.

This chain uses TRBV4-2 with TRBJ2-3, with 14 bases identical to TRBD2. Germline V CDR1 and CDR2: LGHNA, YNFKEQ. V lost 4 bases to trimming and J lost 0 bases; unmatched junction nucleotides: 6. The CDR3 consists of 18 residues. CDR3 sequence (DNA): TGTGCCAGCAGCCGTTTCGGACTAGCGGGGGGAAGCACAGATACGCAGTATTTT. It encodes CASSRFGLAGGSTDTQYF.

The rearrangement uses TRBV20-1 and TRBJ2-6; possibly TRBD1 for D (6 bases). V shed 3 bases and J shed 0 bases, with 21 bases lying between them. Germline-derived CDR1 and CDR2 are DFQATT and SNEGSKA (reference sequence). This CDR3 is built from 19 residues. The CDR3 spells CSASYDRQGTVSGANVLTF. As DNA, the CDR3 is TGCAGTGCTAGTTACGACAGGCAAGGAACGGTCTCTGGGGCCAACGTCCTGACTTTC.

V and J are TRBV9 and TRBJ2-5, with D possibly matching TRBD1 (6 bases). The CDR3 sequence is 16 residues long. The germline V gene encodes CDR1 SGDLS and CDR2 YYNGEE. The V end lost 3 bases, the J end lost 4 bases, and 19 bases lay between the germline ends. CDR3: CASSAPPQGYVETQYF. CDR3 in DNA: TGTGCCAGCAGCGCCCCTCCACAGGGATACGTAGAGACCCAGTACTTC.

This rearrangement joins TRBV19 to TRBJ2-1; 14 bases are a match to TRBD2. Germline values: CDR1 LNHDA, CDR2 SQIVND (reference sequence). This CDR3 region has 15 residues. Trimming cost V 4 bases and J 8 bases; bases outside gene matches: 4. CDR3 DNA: TGTGCCAGTAGTACGGGACTAGCGGGAGTCGATGAGCAGTTCTTC. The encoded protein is CASSTGLAGVDEQFF.

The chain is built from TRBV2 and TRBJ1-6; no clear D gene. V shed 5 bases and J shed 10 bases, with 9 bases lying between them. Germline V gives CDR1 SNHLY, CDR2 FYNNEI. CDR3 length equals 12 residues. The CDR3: CASSMRESPLHF. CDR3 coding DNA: TGTGCCAGCAGTATGAGAGAATCACCCCTCCACTTT.

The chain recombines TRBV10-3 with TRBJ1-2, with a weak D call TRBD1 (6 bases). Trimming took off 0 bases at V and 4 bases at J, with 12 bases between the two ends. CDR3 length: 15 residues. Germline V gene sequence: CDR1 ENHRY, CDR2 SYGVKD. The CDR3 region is CAISESRDTGYGYTF. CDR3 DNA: TGTGCCATCAGTGAGTCGAGGGACACTGGCTATGGCTACACCTTC.

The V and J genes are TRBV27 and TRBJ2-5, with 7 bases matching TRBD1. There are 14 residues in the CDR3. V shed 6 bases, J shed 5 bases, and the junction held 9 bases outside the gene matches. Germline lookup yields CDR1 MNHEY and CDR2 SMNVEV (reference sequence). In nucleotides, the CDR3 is TGTGCCAGCAGAGACCAAGGGGGCCAGGAGACCCAGTACTTC. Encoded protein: CASRDQGGQETQYF.

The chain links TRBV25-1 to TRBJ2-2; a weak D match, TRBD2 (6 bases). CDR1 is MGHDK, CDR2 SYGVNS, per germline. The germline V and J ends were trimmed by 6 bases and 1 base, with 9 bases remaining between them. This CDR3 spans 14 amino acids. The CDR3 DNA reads TGTGCCAGCAGCGAGGGACTGAACACCGGGGAGCTGTTTTTT. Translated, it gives CASSEGLNTGELFF.

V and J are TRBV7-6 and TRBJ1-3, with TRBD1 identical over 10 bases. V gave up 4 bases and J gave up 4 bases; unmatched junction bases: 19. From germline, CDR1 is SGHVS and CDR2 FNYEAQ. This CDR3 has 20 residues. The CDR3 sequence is CASSSLSSTGGVKAGNTIYF. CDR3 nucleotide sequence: TGTGCCAGCAGCTCCCTAAGCTCGACAGGGGGCGTGAAAGCCGGAAACACCATATATTTT.

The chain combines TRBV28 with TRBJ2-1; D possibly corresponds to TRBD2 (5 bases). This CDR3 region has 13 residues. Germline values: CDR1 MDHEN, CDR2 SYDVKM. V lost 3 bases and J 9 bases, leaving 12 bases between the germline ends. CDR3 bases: TGTGCCAGCAGTTTTATGCCGGGGAGTGAGCAGTTCTTC. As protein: CASSFMPGSEQFF.

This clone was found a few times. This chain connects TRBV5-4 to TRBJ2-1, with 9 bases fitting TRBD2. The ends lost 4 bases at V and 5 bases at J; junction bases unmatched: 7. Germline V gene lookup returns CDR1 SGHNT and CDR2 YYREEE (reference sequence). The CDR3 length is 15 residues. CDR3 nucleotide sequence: TGTGCCAGCAGCCTTCAGCGGGGGGCTCACAATGAGCAGTTCTTC. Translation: CASSLQRGAHNEQFF.

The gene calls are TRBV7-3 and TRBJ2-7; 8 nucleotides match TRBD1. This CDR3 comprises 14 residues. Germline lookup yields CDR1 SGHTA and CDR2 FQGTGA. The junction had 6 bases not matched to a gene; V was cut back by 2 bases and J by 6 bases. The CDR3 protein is CASSLYGQGGEQYF. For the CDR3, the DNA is TGTGCCAGCAGCTTATACGGACAGGGAGGCGAGCAGTACTTC.

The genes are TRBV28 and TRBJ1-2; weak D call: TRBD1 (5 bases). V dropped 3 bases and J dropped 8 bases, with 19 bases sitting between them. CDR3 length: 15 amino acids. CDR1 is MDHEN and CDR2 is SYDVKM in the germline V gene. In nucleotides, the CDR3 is TGTGCCAGCAGTTTTCCCCAGCAGGGTATTGGGGGCTACACCTTC. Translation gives CASSFPQQGIGGYTF.

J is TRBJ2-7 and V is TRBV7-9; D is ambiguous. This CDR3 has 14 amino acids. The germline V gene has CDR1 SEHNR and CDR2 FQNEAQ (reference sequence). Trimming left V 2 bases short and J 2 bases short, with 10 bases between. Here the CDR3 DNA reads TGTGCCAGCAGCTTAAACATTGGGCCCTACGAGCAGTACTTC. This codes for CASSLNIGPYEQYF.

The CDR3 reads CASRYRDPLDTQYF. The CDR3 DNA sequence: TGTGCCAGCAGATACCGGGATCCGCTAGATACGCAGTATTTT. The chain links TRBV6-5 to TRBJ2-3; the D gene is possibly TRBD2 (5 bases). In germline, CDR1 is MNHEY, CDR2 SVGAGI. This CDR3 is 14 amino acids long. Trimming stripped 6 bases from V and 5 bases from J, with 15 bases between.

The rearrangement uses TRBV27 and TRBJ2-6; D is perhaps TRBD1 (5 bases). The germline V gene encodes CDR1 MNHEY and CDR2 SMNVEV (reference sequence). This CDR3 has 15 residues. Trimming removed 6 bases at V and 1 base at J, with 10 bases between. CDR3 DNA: TGTGCCAGCAGCCCCAGGGTATCTGGGGCCAACGTCCTGACTTTC. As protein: CASSPRVSGANVLTF.

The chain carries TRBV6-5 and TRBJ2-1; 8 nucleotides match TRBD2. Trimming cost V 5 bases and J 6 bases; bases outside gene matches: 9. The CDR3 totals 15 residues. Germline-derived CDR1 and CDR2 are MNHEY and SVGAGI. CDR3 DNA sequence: TGTGCCAGCAGTCTCTCGCGGGGGGCCCCCAATGAGCAGTTCTTC. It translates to CASSLSRGAPNEQFF.